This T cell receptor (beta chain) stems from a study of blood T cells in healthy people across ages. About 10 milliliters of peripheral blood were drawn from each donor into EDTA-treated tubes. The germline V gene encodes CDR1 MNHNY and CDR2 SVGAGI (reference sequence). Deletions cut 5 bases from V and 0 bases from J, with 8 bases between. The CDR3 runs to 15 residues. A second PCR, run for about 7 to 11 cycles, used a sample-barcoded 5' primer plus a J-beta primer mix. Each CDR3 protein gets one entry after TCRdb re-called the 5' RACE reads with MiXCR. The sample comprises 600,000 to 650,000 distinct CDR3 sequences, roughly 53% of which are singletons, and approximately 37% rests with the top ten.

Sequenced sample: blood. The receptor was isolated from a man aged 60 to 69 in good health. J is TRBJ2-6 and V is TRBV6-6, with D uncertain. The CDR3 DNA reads TGTGCCAGCAGTGAGCCCCTCTCTGGGGCCAACGTCCTGACTTTC. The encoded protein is CASSEPLSGANVLTF.